These 30 T cell receptor beta chains originate from one sample sequenced in a study of technical replicates of blood from a handful of donors. TCRdb's table, derived via immunoSEQ multiplex PCR, lists solely in-frame clones and lacks some. The sample lists about 76,000 clones; nearly 98% were seen once. Sequenced input: T cells isolated from PBMCs. The receptors were gathered from a human donor in good health.

The V call is TRBV28, the J call TRBJ1-4, with D uncertain. From germline, CDR1 is MDHEN and CDR2 SYDVKM. Trimming shortened V by 3 bases and J by 0 bases, and 8 bases separated the two germline ends. This CDR3 comprises 15 residues. CDR3 DNA sequence: TGTGCCAGCAGTTTCTCGGGTTCAACTAATGAAAAACTGTTTTTT. It encodes CASSFSGSTNEKLFF.

The rearrangement joins TRBV15 to TRBJ1-2; 9 bases fit TRBD1. Germline trimming cut 2 bases from V and 4 bases from J; bases unmatched to any gene: 5. The germline V gene encodes CDR1 LNHNV and CDR2 YYDKDF (reference sequence). This CDR3 region has 15 residues. CDR3 loop: CATSRRQGEVYGYTF. The CDR3 DNA is TGTGCCACCAGCAGAAGACAGGGGGAGGTCTATGGCTACACCTTC. The whole variable domain, filled in from reference TRBV15 and TRBJ1-2, reads DAMVIQNPRYQVTQFGKPVTLSCSQTLNHNVMYWYQQKSSQAPKLLFHYYDKDFNNEADTPDNFQSRRPNTSFCFLDIRSPGLGDTAMYLCATSRRQGEVYGYTFGSGTRLTVV.

This chain links TRBV7-9 with TRBJ2-5; the match to TRBD1 covers 9 bases. This CDR3 spans 15 amino acids. Germline V CDR1 and CDR2: SEHNR, FQNEAQ (reference sequence). V lost 1 base to trimming and J lost 3 bases; unmatched junction nucleotides: 3. The CDR3 coding sequence is TGTGCCAGCAGCTTAGAACAGGGGGCCGAAGAGACCCAGTACTTC. Residues: CASSLEQGAEETQYF.

The sample holds one count of this clone. This rearrangement joins TRBV4-1 to TRBJ2-7; tentatively, D is TRBD2 (5 bases). The CDR3 has 16 residues. V lost 1 base to trimming and J lost 2 bases, with 15 bases between them. Germline V lookup: CDR1 MGHRA, CDR2 YSYEKL. The CDR3 region has the DNA TGCGCCAGCAGCCAAGGGCGGGCCTTTGGGCCCTACGAGCAGTACTTC. The encoded protein is CASSQGRAFGPYEQYF.

This clone came up once. This sequence joins TRBV6-4 and TRBJ2-1, with 9 nucleotides matching TRBD2. This CDR3 has 15 amino acids. Per germline, CDR1 MRHNA and CDR2 SNTAGT. V gave up 0 bases and J gave up 3 bases; unmatched junction bases: 0. The CDR3 bases are TGTGCCAGCAGTGACTCACTAGCGGGCTACAATGAGCAGTTCTTC. Translating gives CASSDSLAGYNEQFF.

V usage is TRBV7-9 and J usage is TRBJ1-1; 7 bases line up with TRBD1. The CDR3 runs 14 residues. Germline trimming cut 5 bases from V and 3 bases from J; bases unmatched to any gene: 6. The germline gives CDR1 SEHNR, CDR2 FQNEAQ (reference sequence). The CDR3 is CASSQTGDYTEAFF. CDR3 nucleotide sequence: TGTGCCAGCAGCCAAACAGGGGACTACACTGAAGCTTTCTTT.

This clone is a singleton in its sample. The chain recombines TRBV2 with TRBJ1-5, with 7 bases identical to TRBD1. The germline V gene has CDR1 SNHLY and CDR2 FYNNEI. This CDR3 has 15 amino acids. J gave up 11 bases and V 1 base, and 11 bases lay outside the gene matches. CDR3 region: CASSEGRQGEGAQHF. The CDR3 coding sequence is TGTGCCAGCAGTGAAGGTCGGCAGGGGGAAGGAGCCCAGCATTTT.

This clone appeared a single time. The chain uses TRBV11-1 and TRBJ2-5, with 8 bases matching TRBD1. Germline CDR1 and CDR2: SGHAT and FQDESV (reference sequence). The CDR3 has 15 residues. With V trimmed by 7 bases and J by 1 base, 8 bases remained unmatched. The CDR3 loop reads CASNSPGTGQETQYF. CDR3 DNA sequence: TGTGCCAGCAACAGCCCCGGGACAGGCCAAGAGACCCAGTACTTC.

The CDR3 protein is CASSQEGTSGASYEQYF. For the CDR3, the DNA is TGTGCCAGCAGCCAAGAGGGGACTAGCGGGGCCTCCTACGAGCAGTACTTC. The chain combines TRBV4-2 with TRBJ2-7; 13 nucleotides agree with TRBD2. The germline gives CDR1 LGHNA, CDR2 YNFKEQ. This CDR3 comprises 17 residues. J was trimmed by 0 bases and V by 0 bases; bases with no gene match: 2.

The J gene is TRBJ1-4, the V gene TRBV4-1, with TRBD1 identical over 8 bases. The ends lost 4 bases at V and 8 bases at J; junction bases unmatched: 9. CDR1 MGHRA and CDR2 YSYEKL come from the germline V gene. The CDR3 length is 15 residues. The CDR3 here is CASSPGTGRQEKLFF. The CDR3 coding sequence is TGCGCCAGCAGCCCCGGGACAGGCCGGCAGGAAAAACTGTTTTTT.

This clone was detected only once. The chain is built from TRBV6-1 and TRBJ2-5, with 9 bases matching TRBD1. Germline V lookup: CDR1 MNHNS, CDR2 SASEGT. Germline trimming cut 5 bases from V and 5 bases from J; bases unmatched to any gene: 9. This CDR3 is 15 amino acids long. The CDR3 spells CASSSYRGLRETQYF. The CDR3 nucleotides read TGTGCCAGCAGTAGCTACAGGGGGCTGCGGGAGACCCAGTACTTC.

This sequence joins TRBV30 and TRBJ2-7; D remains ambiguous. The CDR3 runs to 15 residues. Germline V gene sequence: CDR1 GTSNPN, CDR2 SVGIG (reference sequence). Trimming shortened V by 0 bases and J by 0 bases, and 12 bases separated the two germline ends. In DNA, the CDR3 is TGTGCCTGGAGTGTAAAGGTAGCCCGCTCCTACGAGCAGTACTTC. It specifies CAWSVKVARSYEQYF.

The V and J genes are TRBV7-8 and TRBJ2-7, with 11 bases aligning to TRBD1. V dropped 4 bases and J dropped 6; count of bases not matched to a gene: 8. The CDR3 sequence is 15 residues long. Germline CDR1 is SGHVS and CDR2 is FQNEAQ. The DNA of the CDR3 is TGTGCCAGCAGCTCCTTTATGGACAGGGGGCTCGAGCAGTACTTC. Amino acids: CASSSFMDRGLEQYF.

This clone was recorded once. The chain links TRBV6-5 to TRBJ1-2; 7 bases fit TRBD1. Germline V gene data show CDR1 as MNHEY and CDR2 as SVGAGI. CDR3 length: 14 residues. With 2 bases clipped from V and 8 bases from J, the junction kept 8 bases outside the gene matches. CDR3 sequence: CASSYTEQGIGYTF. The CDR3 region has the DNA TGTGCCAGCAGTTACACTGAACAGGGGATCGGCTACACCTTC.

The chain carries TRBV9 and TRBJ2-3, with TRBD2 matching over 8 bases. The CDR3 contains 15 residues. V shed 2 bases, J shed 4 bases, and the junction held 6 bases outside the gene matches. CDR1 SGDLS and CDR2 YYNGEE come from the germline V gene. CDR3 DNA: TGTGCCAGCAGCGTCGGTAGCGGGGATCCAGATACGCAGTATTTT. The encoded protein is CASSVGSGDPDTQYF.

The chain couples TRBV2 to TRBJ2-7; D remains ambiguous. Germline-derived CDR1 and CDR2 are SNHLY and FYNNEI. CDR3 length: 12 amino acids. The ends were cut back, 6 bases at V and 11 bases at J, with 17 bases in the middle. The DNA for the CDR3 is TGTGCCAGCAGGGTAGCACTTGCGAGAAAGTACTTC. Its protein product is CASRVALARKYF.

The rearrangement links TRBV6-6 to TRBJ1-1; 10 bases align to TRBD1. Germline loops: CDR1 MNHNY, CDR2 SVGAGI (reference sequence). CDR3 length equals 14 residues. With 2 bases clipped from V and 3 bases from J, the junction kept 0 bases outside the gene matches. The DNA of the CDR3 is TGTGCCAGCAGTTACGGGACAGGGGACACTGAAGCTTTCTTT. It codes for CASSYGTGDTEAFF.

The chain carries TRBV28 and TRBJ2-3; D remains unclear. V shed 9 bases and J shed 0 bases, with 13 bases lying between them. Germline CDR1 and CDR2: MDHEN and SYDVKM. There are 14 residues in the CDR3. The CDR3 spells CASISHTSTDTQYF. The CDR3 region has the DNA TGTGCCAGTATATCCCATACTAGCACAGATACGCAGTATTTT.

The chain couples TRBV27 to TRBJ2-6; 7 bases agree with TRBD1. Germline V gene lookup returns CDR1 MNHEY and CDR2 SMNVEV (reference sequence). Losses at the gene ends were 5 bases for V and 7 bases for J; bases not matched to a gene: 8. The length of the CDR3 is 15 residues. The CDR3 bases are TGTGCCAGCAGTACAGGGGTAGGCGTAGCCAACGTCCTGACTTTC. Its translation is CASSTGVGVANVLTF. Based on the CDR3 plus reference TRBV27 and TRBJ2-6, the full variable domain is EAQVTQNPRYLITVTGKKLTVTCSQNMNHEYMSWYRQDPGLGLRQIYYSMNVEVTDKGDVPEGYKVSRKEKRNFPLILESPSPNQTSLYFCASSTGVGVANVLTFGAGSRLTVL.

The rearrangement links TRBV2 to TRBJ2-7; 10 nucleotides align to TRBD1. After removal of 6 bases from V and 7 bases from J, the junction contained 3 bases not matched to a gene. CDR1 is SNHLY and CDR2 is FYNNEI in the germline V gene. The CDR3 totals 12 residues. In DNA, the CDR3 is TGTGCCAGCAGCGGACAGGGGGAAGAGCAGTACTTC. It encodes CASSGQGEEQYF.

CDR3 protein: CASSVDWREWNNEQFF. In nucleotides, the CDR3 is TGTGCCAGCAGCGTAGATTGGCGGGAGTGGAACAATGAGCAGTTCTTC. The V and J genes are TRBV9 and TRBJ2-1, with 7 bases that match TRBD2. CDR1 is SGDLS and CDR2 is YYNGEE in the germline V gene. The CDR3 is 16 residues long. V lost 0 bases, J lost 5 bases, and 8 bases stayed unmatched.

The chain recombines TRBV6-6 with TRBJ1-2; tentative D call: TRBD1 (5 bases). Germline assignment: CDR1 MNHNY and CDR2 SVGAGI (reference sequence). CDR3 length equals 15 residues. The V end lost 2 bases, the J end lost 6 bases, and 16 bases lay between the germline ends. CDR3 sequence reads: CASSYPQGTRNGYTF. DNA of the CDR3: TGTGCCAGCAGTTACCCTCAGGGAACTCGGAATGGCTACACCTTC.

V usage is TRBV28 and J usage is TRBJ2-1; 8 nucleotides align to TRBD2. The CDR3 is made up of 12 amino acids. Trimming took 4 bases from V and 15 from J; bases not matched to a gene: 8. Germline V gene lookup returns CDR1 MDHEN and CDR2 SYDVKM. DNA of the CDR3: TGTGCCAGCAGTTCCCCTACTAGCGGTCGGTTCTTC. It translates to CASSSPTSGRFF.

This sequence joins TRBV7-6 and TRBJ1-1, with TRBD1 matching over 7 bases. The CDR3 is made up of 18 amino acids. Trimming at V came to 5 bases and at J to 1 base, leaving 16 bases not matched to a gene. Looked up from germline, CDR1 is SGHVS and CDR2 is FNYEAQ. The CDR3 nucleotides are TGTGCCAGCAGCCCCTCCCAGCAAGGGGGCCGGGGGAACACTGAAGCTTTCTTT. Translation gives CASSPSQQGGRGNTEAFF.

V is TRBV5-1 and J is TRBJ1-4; weak D call: TRBD1 (6 bases). Between the trimmed V and J ends, which lost 7 bases and 0 bases, there was a span of 22 bases. Germline assignment: CDR1 SGHRS and CDR2 YFSETQ. The CDR3 sequence is 18 residues long. This CDR3 reads CASGPGHLEFATNEKLFF. DNA for the CDR3: TGCGCCAGCGGACCGGGACATCTGGAATTCGCAACTAATGAAAAACTGTTTTTT.

The chain carries TRBV4-1 and TRBJ1-2; 8 bases line up with TRBD1. The germline gives CDR1 MGHRA, CDR2 YSYEKL. The CDR3 sequence is 19 residues long. Unmatched junction bases numbered 21, after V lost 2 bases and J lost 7 bases. CDR3 DNA sequence: TGCGCCAGCAGCCAATCCAGCGGGGGGCGGCAGGGGGCATATTTTGGCTACACCTTC. Translated, it gives CASSQSSGGRQGAYFGYTF.

As concerns this clone: Other DNA sequences within the sample encode an identical CDR3. The chain is built from TRBV18 and TRBJ1-1; D call uncertain. Germline CDR1 and CDR2: KGHSH and LQKENI. Deletions cut 3 bases from V and 5 bases from J, with 7 bases between. The CDR3 consists of 12 residues. Written as DNA, the CDR3 is TGTGCCAGCTCACCGCGTAGAACTGAAGCTTTCTTT. Translation gives CASSPRRTEAFF. Complete variable domain (other parts from reference TRBV18 and TRBJ1-1): NAGVMQNPRHLVRRRGQEARLRCSPMKGHSHVYWYRQLPEEGLKFMVYLQKENIIDESGMPKERFSAEFPKEGPSILRIQQVVRGDSAAYFCASSPRRTEAFFGQGTRLTVV.

The chain links TRBV10-1 to TRBJ2-2; 9 bases agree with TRBD2. CDR1 and CDR2 (germline): WNHNN, SYGVQD (reference sequence). The junction had 4 bases not matched to a gene; V was cut back by 0 bases and J by 5 bases. CDR3 length equals 16 residues. As DNA, the CDR3 is TGCGCCAGCAGTGAGTCGGGGCTAGCGGGGACCGGGGAGCTGTTTTTT. It translates to CASSESGLAGTGELFF.

The chain couples TRBV6-1 to TRBJ2-7; 7 bases are a match to TRBD2. In germline, CDR1 is MNHNS, CDR2 SASEGT. The CDR3 runs 15 residues. Germline trimming cut 7 bases from V and 1 base from J; bases unmatched to any gene: 10. CDR3 in amino acids: CASIPGGGDSYEQYF. The CDR3 DNA sequence: TGTGCCAGCATTCCGGGGGGAGGGGATTCCTACGAGCAGTACTTC.

The chain uses TRBV6-1 and TRBJ2-7, with D possibly matching TRBD2 (6 bases). Trimming removed 1 base from V and 3 bases from J, with 10 bases in between. The CDR3 loop spans 14 amino acids. CDR1 MNHNS and CDR2 SASEGT come from the germline V gene. The CDR3 here is CASSEVGGYYEQYF. The CDR3, as DNA: TGTGCCAGCAGTGAAGTGGGGGGTTACTACGAGCAGTACTTC.